These 29 T cell receptor beta chains originate from one sample sequenced in a study of cytomegalovirus exposure and HLA in healthy donors. The PCR used 60 Vbeta and 13 Jbeta primers. TCRdb's table, derived via immunoSEQ multiplex PCR, lists solely in-frame clones and lacks some. The sample holds about 120,000 clones; roughly 84% are singletons and the top ten take about 6.8%. The sample consisted of PBMCs. The receptors were gathered from a man aged 25 to 40 in good health and CMV-seropositive.

The genes are TRBV2 and TRBJ2-7; the match to TRBD1 covers 11 bases. Germline V gives CDR1 SNHLY, CDR2 FYNNEI. CDR3 length: 16 amino acids. V was pared by 6 bases and J by 2 bases, with 9 bases of the junction left unmatched. CDR3 loop: CASRRGQGAYPYEQYF. The CDR3 nucleotides are TGTGCCAGCAGACGTGGACAGGGGGCGTATCCCTACGAGCAGTACTTC.

A single count supports this clone. The V call is TRBV25-1, the J call TRBJ2-1; 8 bases line up with TRBD1. Trimming cost V 6 bases and J 15 bases; bases outside gene matches: 7. Germline V gives CDR1 MGHDK, CDR2 SYGVNS. CDR3 size: 11 residues. The CDR3 spells CASSRTGLVFF. CDR3 sequence (DNA): TGTGCCAGCAGCAGGACAGGGTTGGTGTTCTTC. Variable domain in full (rest from reference TRBV25-1 and TRBJ2-1): EADIYQTPRYLVIGTGKKITLECSQTMGHDKMYWYQQDPGMELHLIHYSYGVNSTEKGDLSSESTVSRIRTEHFPLTLESARPSHTSQYLCASSRTGLVFFGPGTRLTVL.

This clone was found a few times. The chain is built from TRBV2 and TRBJ1-4; 7 nucleotides match TRBD1. CDR1 is SNHLY and CDR2 is FYNNEI in the germline V gene. The CDR3 sequence is 14 residues long. V was clipped by 4 bases and J by 6 bases; unmatched bases: 5. CDR3 amino acids: CASSVDRSDEKLFF. CDR3 nucleotides: TGTGCCAGCAGTGTGGACAGGTCGGATGAAAAACTGTTTTTT.

The chain combines TRBV12-5 with TRBJ2-2, with a tentative D call TRBD1 (6 bases). Trimming removed 5 bases at V and 3 bases at J, with 10 bases between. The V gene's germline CDR1 is LGHNT and CDR2 FRNRAP. CDR3 length: 14 amino acids. CDR3 nucleotide sequence: TGTGCTAGTGGTGACAGGTCTGACACCGGGGAGCTGTTTTTT. It translates to CASGDRSDTGELFF.

The chain couples TRBV10-2 to TRBJ2-2, with TRBD2 as a possible D gene (5 bases). This CDR3 has 14 amino acids. V lost 7 bases and J lost 2, with 11 bases in between. The germline V gene has CDR1 WSHSY and CDR2 SAAADI. CDR3 region: CASNYGGNTGELFF. CDR3 nucleotides: TGCGCCAGCAATTATGGAGGTAACACCGGGGAGCTGTTTTTT.

V and J are TRBV19 and TRBJ1-1; D remains unclear. Germline lookup yields CDR1 LNHDA and CDR2 SQIVND (reference sequence). V lost 3 bases and J 1 base, leaving 9 bases between the germline ends. The CDR3 has 14 residues. CDR3 amino acids: CASSISGENTEAFF. CDR3 nucleotides: TGTGCCAGTAGTATTTCCGGGGAGAACACTGAAGCTTTCTTT.

This clone was detected once. The chain carries TRBV7-2 and TRBJ2-7; D is undetermined. V shed 5 bases and J shed 0 bases, with 17 bases lying between them. The germline V gene has CDR1 SGHTA and CDR2 FQGNSA. The length of the CDR3 is 16 residues. The CDR3: CASSPPRWPSSYEQYF. The DNA for the CDR3 is TGTGCCAGCAGCCCTCCACGTTGGCCAAGCTCCTACGAGCAGTACTTC. The full variable domain, rest sourced from reference TRBV7-2 and TRBJ2-7, is GAGVSQSPSNKVTEKGKDVELRCDPISGHTALYWYRQSLGQGLEFLIYFQGNSAPDKSGLPSDRFSAERTGGSVSTLTIQRTQQEDSAVYLCASSPPRWPSSYEQYFGPGTRLTVT.

This clone was seen a few times. This rearrangement joins TRBV5-8 to TRBJ2-7; 7 bases agree with TRBD2. Looked up from germline, CDR1 is SGHTS and CDR2 is YDEGEE. Trimming cost V 0 bases and J 3 bases; bases outside gene matches: 3. CDR3 length equals 14 residues. CDR3 DNA: TGTGCCAGCAGCTTGGACAGCGGGGACTACGAGCAGTACTTC. This codes for CASSLDSGDYEQYF. Drawing the rest from reference TRBV5-8 and TRBJ2-7, the complete variable domain is EAGVTQSPTHLIKTRGQQATLRCSPISGHTSVYWYQQALGLGLQFLLWYDEGEERNRGNFPPRFSGRQFPNYSSELNVNALELEDSALYLCASSLDSGDYEQYFGPGTRLTVT.

The chain is built from TRBV18 and TRBJ1-2, with 8 bases identical to TRBD1. The CDR3 covers 15 residues. Trimming cost V 5 bases and J 0 bases; bases outside gene matches: 5. The germline gives CDR1 KGHSH, CDR2 LQKENI. DNA of the CDR3: TGTGCCAGCTCAGTAACAGGGGGACCTAACTATGGCTACACCTTC. Encoded protein: CASSVTGGPNYGYTF.

The rearrangement joins TRBV5-6 to TRBJ2-3; 10 nucleotides agree with TRBD1. Germline V gene data show CDR1 as SGHDT and CDR2 as YYEEEE. V lost 4 bases, J lost 4 bases, and 12 bases stayed unmatched. CDR3 size: 17 residues. The CDR3 DNA reads as TGTGCCAGCAGCCCCCAGTTGTGGGGACAGGGGCCAGATACGCAGTATTTT. This sequence encodes CASSPQLWGQGPDTQYF.

The chain uses TRBV5-5 and TRBJ1-5; D might be TRBD1 (5 bases). Germline V gives CDR1 SGHKS, CDR2 YYEKEE (reference sequence). Trimming pared 0 bases from V and 6 bases from J, leaving 10 bases between. This CDR3 contains 14 residues. The CDR3 spells CASSLAGESQPQHF. Here the CDR3 DNA reads TGTGCCAGCAGCTTGGCGGGGGAAAGTCAGCCCCAGCATTTT.

V gene TRBV7-2 combines with J gene TRBJ1-3, with D perhaps TRBD1 (5 bases). Germline CDR1 reads SGHTA; CDR2 reads FQGNSA. There are 14 residues in the CDR3. V was cut by 5 bases and J by 4 bases, with 12 bases left in between. The CDR3 loop reads CASSHGDRGNTIYF. The CDR3 DNA reads TGTGCCAGCAGCCACGGCGACAGAGGAAACACCATATATTTT.

The chain employs TRBV4-1 and TRBJ2-7, with 15 bases identical to TRBD2. V was clipped by 4 bases and J by 4 bases; unmatched bases: 5. The CDR3 totals 16 residues. The germline gives CDR1 MGHRA, CDR2 YSYEKL. CDR3 nucleotide sequence: TGCGCCAGCAGCCGCGGACTAGCGGGGGGGGAATACGAGCAGTACTTC. Its protein product is CASSRGLAGGEYEQYF.

In the case of this clone: One end of the junction does not line up with germline, which may come from a read error. The chain joins TRBV7-9 to TRBJ2-6; D perhaps matches TRBD2 (6 bases). The CDR3 runs 16 residues. Germline CDR1 reads SEHNR; CDR2 reads FQNEAQ (reference sequence). The CDR3 DNA sequence: TGTTCCAGCAGCGGCCCTCGGGGGTCTGGGGCCAACGTCCTGACTTTC. It codes for CSSSGPRGSGANVLTF.

This chain links TRBV7-2 with TRBJ1-2; 8 bases are a match to TRBD1. The trim removed 4 bases at V and 4 bases at J, leaving 17 bases unmatched. CDR3 length: 18 amino acids. Germline-derived CDR1 and CDR2 are SGHTA and FQGNSA. CDR3 protein: CASSSYEDWTGTVYGYTF. In nucleotides, the CDR3 is TGTGCCAGCAGCTCCTACGAAGACTGGACAGGGACCGTCTATGGCTACACCTTC.

A few counts support this clone. The rearrangement uses TRBV6-6 and TRBJ2-5, with a tentative D call TRBD2 (6 bases). With 5 bases removed from V and 5 bases from J, the gap between germline ends came to 9 bases. The germline V gene encodes CDR1 MNHNY and CDR2 SVGAGI (reference sequence). The CDR3 consists of 12 residues. The CDR3 nucleotides are TGTGCCAGCAGTCCTGGGAGGGAGACCCAGTACTTC. Translation: CASSPGRETQYF.

This chain uses TRBV27 with TRBJ2-5, with D possibly matching TRBD1 (6 bases). Germline V gives CDR1 MNHEY, CDR2 SMNVEV (reference sequence). The length of the CDR3 is 15 residues. V shed 6 bases and J shed 5 bases, with 19 bases lying between them. The CDR3: CASRPIQGEGETQYF. For the CDR3, the DNA is TGTGCCAGCAGACCAATACAGGGTGAGGGGGAGACCCAGTACTTC.

The chain has TRBV7-8 and TRBJ2-7; D is ambiguous. CDR1 and CDR2 from the germline V gene are SGHVS and FQNEAQ. The CDR3 is 12 residues long. The V end was cut by 1 base, the J end by 3 bases, with 4 bases between. The DNA for the CDR3 is TGTGCCAGCAGCTTAGTCAGCTACGAGCAGTACTTC. Amino acid sequence: CASSLVSYEQYF. Filled out from reference TRBV7-8 and TRBJ2-7, the complete variable domain reads GAGVSQSPRYKVAKRGQDVALRCDPISGHVSLFWYQQALGQGPEFLTYFQNEAQLDKSGLPSDRFFAERPEGSVSTLKIQRTQQEDSAVYLCASSLVSYEQYFGPGTRLTVT.

The rearrangement joins TRBV19 to TRBJ2-7; TRBD1 is a possible D gene (6 bases). The germline V and J ends were trimmed by 6 bases and 2 bases, with 14 bases remaining between them. The CDR3 loop spans 14 amino acids. Germline CDR1 reads LNHDA; CDR2 reads SQIVND (reference sequence). CDR3: CASSPGHLTYEQYF. Here the CDR3 DNA reads TGTGCCAGTAGCCCGGGACATCTGACCTACGAGCAGTACTTC.

The chain joins TRBV5-6 to TRBJ2-3; 8 bases align to TRBD1. Losses at the gene ends were 5 bases for V and 6 bases for J; bases not matched to a gene: 17. Germline CDR1 reads SGHDT; CDR2 reads YYEEEE. The CDR3 is 17 residues long. The CDR3 loop reads CASSFVGQAVLSDTQYF. The CDR3 DNA follows: TGTGCCAGCAGTTTTGTGGGACAGGCAGTGTTAAGTGATACGCAGTATTTT. The full variable domain, completed using reference TRBV5-6 and TRBJ2-3, is DAGVTQSPTHLIKTRGQQVTLRCSPKSGHDTVSWYQQALGQGPQFIFQYYEEEERQRGNFPDRFSGHQFPNYSSELNVNALLLGDSALYLCASSFVGQAVLSDTQYFGPGTRLTVL.

V usage is TRBV29-1 and J usage is TRBJ2-1; weak D call: TRBD2 (7 bases). This CDR3 contains 14 residues. Germline lookup yields CDR1 SQVTM and CDR2 ANQGSEA. The V and J ends lost 4 bases and 6 bases respectively, with 16 bases between them. CDR3 nucleotide sequence: TGCAGCGTTGTAAGGGGGGGGGTAGGCAATGAGCAGTTCTTC. Protein product: CSVVRGGVGNEQFF.

The rearrangement links TRBV5-6 to TRBJ1-5; a weak D match, TRBD1 (5 bases). The CDR3 length is 14 residues. The V and J ends lost 7 bases and 4 bases respectively, with 15 bases between them. CDR1 and CDR2 from the germline V gene are SGHDT and YYEEEE. In DNA, the CDR3 is TGTGCCAGCTCCTACGGGGCGGGAAATCAGCCCCAGCATTTT. Protein: CASSYGAGNQPQHF.

This clone was recorded only once. J is TRBJ2-2 and V is TRBV5-1, with TRBD1 identical over 7 bases. The CDR3 has 16 residues. The ends lost 0 bases at V and 4 bases at J; junction bases unmatched: 6. CDR1 is SGHRS, CDR2 YFSETQ, per germline. Here the CDR3 reads CASSLGGTASTGELFF. As DNA, the CDR3 is TGCGCCAGCAGCTTGGGAGGGACAGCCAGCACCGGGGAGCTGTTTTTT.

The chain links TRBV6-5 to TRBJ2-1, with D possibly matching TRBD2 (6 bases). Germline V lookup: CDR1 MNHEY, CDR2 SVGAGI. Between the trimmed V and J ends, which lost 6 bases and 2 bases, there was a span of 11 bases. The length of the CDR3 is 14 residues. The CDR3 DNA sequence: TGTGCCAGCAGGCGGGGCCGCACCTACAATGAGCAGTTCTTC. Translated, it gives CASRRGRTYNEQFF.

The J gene is TRBJ2-3, the V gene TRBV7-2; no definite D call. The V gene's germline CDR1 is SGHTA and CDR2 FQGNSA. The CDR3 sequence is 15 residues long. Trimming cost V 2 bases and J 0 bases, with 9 bases left between them. CDR3 in DNA: TGTGCCAGCAGCTTATCGTCGACAAGCACAGATACGCAGTATTTT. Translation: CASSLSSTSTDTQYF. The full variable domain, in which reference TRBV7-2 and TRBJ2-3 provide the parts outside the CDR3, is GAGVSQSPSNKVTEKGKDVELRCDPISGHTALYWYRQSLGQGLEFLIYFQGNSAPDKSGLPSDRFSAERTGGSVSTLTIQRTQQEDSAVYLCASSLSSTSTDTQYFGPGTRLTVL.

The J gene is TRBJ2-2, the V gene TRBV5-5; TRBD1 matches at 9 bases. This CDR3 has 16 residues. CDR1 is SGHKS and CDR2 is YYEKEE in the germline V gene (reference sequence). Trimming at V came to 3 bases and at J to 1 base, leaving 4 bases not matched to a gene. CDR3 in amino acids: CASSSGQGWNTGELFF. CDR3 sequence (DNA): TGTGCCAGCAGCTCTGGACAGGGGTGGAACACCGGGGAGCTGTTTTTT.

The rearrangement joins TRBV19 to TRBJ2-5, with D maybe TRBD2 (6 bases). Trimming removed 6 bases from V and 0 bases from J, with 14 bases in between. CDR3 length equals 15 residues. Germline V lookup: CDR1 LNHDA, CDR2 SQIVND (reference sequence). In nucleotides, the CDR3 is TGTGCCAGTAGACCCACTCGGGGGTACCAAGAGACCCAGTACTTC. This encodes CASRPTRGYQETQYF.

This clone was counted only a few times. The chain uses TRBV7-6 and TRBJ1-4, with unresolved D. Germline-derived CDR1 and CDR2 are SGHVS and FNYEAQ. Trimming took 1 base from V and 10 from J, leaving 13 bases between them. The CDR3 extends over 14 amino acids. The DNA for the CDR3 is TGTGCCAGCAGCTTAGTAGTCAAGGGAGGAAAACTGTTTTTT. Its protein product is CASSLVVKGGKLFF.

The rearrangement uses TRBV10-3 and TRBJ1-1; a possible D gene is TRBD1 (6 bases). CDR3 length equals 14 residues. CDR1 ENHRY and CDR2 SYGVKD come from the germline V gene. Deletions cut 6 bases from V and 3 bases from J, with 14 bases between. CDR3 in amino acids: CAIRPDRSHTEAFF. The CDR3 coding sequence is TGTGCCATCAGGCCCGACAGGTCGCACACTGAAGCTTTCTTT.